The clone carrying this T cell receptor beta chain appeared a few times. Its antigen is as yet unknown. PCR amplification relied on 60 Vbeta primers (plus 13 Jbeta primers). Measured with immunoSEQ multiplex PCR; TCRdb has only the in-frame clones, and not every one. The sample has under 200,000 clones; approximately 86% are singletons. The donors (healthy individuals) were bone marrow donors. These data come from a study of cytomegalovirus exposure and HLA in healthy donors. In the study overall: A previous analysis identified 117 million unique TCR beta sequences derived from 180 million or so T cells. Whole-study results and caveats: Immune exposure information comprised only CMV serostatus.

Germline CDR1 is LGHNA and CDR2 is YNFKEQ. V was clipped by 0 bases and J by 5 bases; unmatched bases: 10. This CDR3 region has 18 residues. The sequenced material came from PBMCs. This clonotype was sampled from a woman aged 18 to 35 in good health and CMV-seronegative. The rearrangement links TRBV4-2 to TRBJ2-7, with 13 bases fitting TRBD2. CDR3 nucleotides: TGTGCCAGCAGCCAAGAATTCGCGACTAGCGGGAGGCTGGACGAGCAGTACTTC. This codes for CASSQEFATSGRLDEQYF.